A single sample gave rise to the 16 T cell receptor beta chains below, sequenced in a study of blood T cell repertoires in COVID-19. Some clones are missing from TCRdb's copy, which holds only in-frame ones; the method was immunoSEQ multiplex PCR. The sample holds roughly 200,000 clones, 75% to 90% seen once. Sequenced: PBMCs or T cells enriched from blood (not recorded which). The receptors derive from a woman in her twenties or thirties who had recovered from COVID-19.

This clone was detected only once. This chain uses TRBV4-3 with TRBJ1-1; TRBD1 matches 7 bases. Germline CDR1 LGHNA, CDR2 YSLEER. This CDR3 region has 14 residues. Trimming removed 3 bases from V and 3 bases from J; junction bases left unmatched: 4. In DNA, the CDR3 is TGCGCCAGCAGCCACAACAGGGGAGACACTGAAGCTTTCTTT. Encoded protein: CASSHNRGDTEAFF.

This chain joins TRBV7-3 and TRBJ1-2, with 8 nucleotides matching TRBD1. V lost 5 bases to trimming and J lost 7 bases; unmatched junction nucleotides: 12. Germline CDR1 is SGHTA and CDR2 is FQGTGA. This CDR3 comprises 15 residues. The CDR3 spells CASSMRGVDRGGYTF. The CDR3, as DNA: TGTGCCAGCAGCATGAGGGGGGTAGACAGGGGTGGCTACACCTTC.

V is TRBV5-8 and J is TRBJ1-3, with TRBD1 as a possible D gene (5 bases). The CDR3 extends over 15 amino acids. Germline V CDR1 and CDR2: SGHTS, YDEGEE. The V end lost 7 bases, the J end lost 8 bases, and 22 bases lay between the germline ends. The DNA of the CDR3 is TGTGCCAGCCACATCGGGGGGAGCGAGCTATACACCATATATTTT. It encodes CASHIGGSELYTIYF.

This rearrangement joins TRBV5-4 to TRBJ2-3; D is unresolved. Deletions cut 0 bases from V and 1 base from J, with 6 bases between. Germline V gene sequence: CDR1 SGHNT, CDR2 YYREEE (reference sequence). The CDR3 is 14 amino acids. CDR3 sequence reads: CASSLVRGTDTQYF. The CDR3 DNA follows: TGTGCCAGCAGCTTGGTGCGCGGCACAGATACGCAGTATTTT.

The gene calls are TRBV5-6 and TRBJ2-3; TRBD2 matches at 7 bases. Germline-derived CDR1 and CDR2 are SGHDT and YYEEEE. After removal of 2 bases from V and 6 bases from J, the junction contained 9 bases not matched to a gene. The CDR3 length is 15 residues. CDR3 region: CASSFQRDGGDTQYF. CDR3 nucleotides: TGTGCCAGCAGCTTTCAGCGGGATGGCGGCGATACGCAGTATTTT. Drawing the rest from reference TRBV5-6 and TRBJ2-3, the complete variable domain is DAGVTQSPTHLIKTRGQQVTLRCSPKSGHDTVSWYQQALGQGPQFIFQYYEEEERQRGNFPDRFSGHQFPNYSSELNVNALLLGDSALYLCASSFQRDGGDTQYFGPGTRLTVL.

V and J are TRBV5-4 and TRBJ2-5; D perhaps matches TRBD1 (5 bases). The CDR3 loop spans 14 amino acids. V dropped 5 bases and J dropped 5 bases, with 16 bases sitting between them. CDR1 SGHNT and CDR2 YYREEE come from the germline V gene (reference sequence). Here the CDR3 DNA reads TGTGCCAGCAGTTTCTGGGGCCTATGGGAGACCCAGTACTTC. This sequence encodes CASSFWGLWETQYF.

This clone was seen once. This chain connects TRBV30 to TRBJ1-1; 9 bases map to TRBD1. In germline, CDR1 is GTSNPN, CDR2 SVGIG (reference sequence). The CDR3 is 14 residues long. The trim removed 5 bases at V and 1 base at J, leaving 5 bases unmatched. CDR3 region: CAWEQGARNTEAFF. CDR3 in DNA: TGTGCCTGGGAACAGGGGGCTCGGAACACTGAAGCTTTCTTT. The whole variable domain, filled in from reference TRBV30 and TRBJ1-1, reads SQTIHQWPATLVQPVGSPLSLECTVEGTSNPNLYWYRQAAGRGLQLLFYSVGIGQISSEVPQNLSASRPQDRQFILSSKKLLLSDSGFYLCAWEQGARNTEAFFGQGTRLTVV.

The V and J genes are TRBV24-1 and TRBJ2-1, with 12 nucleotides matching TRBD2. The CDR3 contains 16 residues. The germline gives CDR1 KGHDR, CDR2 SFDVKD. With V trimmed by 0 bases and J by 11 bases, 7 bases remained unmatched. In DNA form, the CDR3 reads TGTGCCACCAGTGATTTGGCGACTAGCGGGAGAGTGCAGCAGTTCTTC. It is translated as CATSDLATSGRVQQFF.

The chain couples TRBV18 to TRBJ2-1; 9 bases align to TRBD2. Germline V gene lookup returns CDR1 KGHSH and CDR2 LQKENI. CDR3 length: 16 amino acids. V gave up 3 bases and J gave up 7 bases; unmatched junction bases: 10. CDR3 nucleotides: TGTGCCAGCTCACCTTCCATAGCGGGAGCGGGAAATGAGCAGTTCTTC. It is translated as CASSPSIAGAGNEQFF.

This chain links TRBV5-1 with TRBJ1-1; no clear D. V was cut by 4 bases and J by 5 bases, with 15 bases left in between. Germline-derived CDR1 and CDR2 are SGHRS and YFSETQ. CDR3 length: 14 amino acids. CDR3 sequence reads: CASSLENPGTEAFF. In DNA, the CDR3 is TGCGCCAGCAGCCTGGAAAACCCGGGAACTGAAGCTTTCTTT.

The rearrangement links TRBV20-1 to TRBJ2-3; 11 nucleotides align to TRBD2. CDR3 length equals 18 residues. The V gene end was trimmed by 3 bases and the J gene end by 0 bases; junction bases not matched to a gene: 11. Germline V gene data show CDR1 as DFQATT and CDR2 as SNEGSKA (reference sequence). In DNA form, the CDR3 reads TGCAGTGCTAGTAGGGGGCTAGCGGGGGGCCTTAGCACAGATACGCAGTATTTT. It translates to CSASRGLAGGLSTDTQYF.

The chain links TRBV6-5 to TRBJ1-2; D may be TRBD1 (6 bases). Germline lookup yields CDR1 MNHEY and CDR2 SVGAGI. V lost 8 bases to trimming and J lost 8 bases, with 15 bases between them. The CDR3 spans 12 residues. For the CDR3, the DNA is TGTGCCAGCCGTCACAGGGAGAACGGCTACACCTTC. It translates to CASRHRENGYTF.

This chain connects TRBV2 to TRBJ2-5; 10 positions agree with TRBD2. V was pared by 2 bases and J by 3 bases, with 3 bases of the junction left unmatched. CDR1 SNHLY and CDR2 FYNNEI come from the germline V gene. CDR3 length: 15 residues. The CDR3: CASSEQGTSEETQYF. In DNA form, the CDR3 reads TGTGCCAGCAGTGAACAGGGGACTAGCGAAGAGACCCAGTACTTC.

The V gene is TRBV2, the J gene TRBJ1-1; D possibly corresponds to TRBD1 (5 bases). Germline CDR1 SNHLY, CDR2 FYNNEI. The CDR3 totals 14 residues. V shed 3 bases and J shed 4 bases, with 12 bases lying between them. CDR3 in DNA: TGTGCCAGCAGTGACCTTTGGAGGGGCACTGAAGCTTTCTTT. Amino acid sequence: CASSDLWRGTEAFF.

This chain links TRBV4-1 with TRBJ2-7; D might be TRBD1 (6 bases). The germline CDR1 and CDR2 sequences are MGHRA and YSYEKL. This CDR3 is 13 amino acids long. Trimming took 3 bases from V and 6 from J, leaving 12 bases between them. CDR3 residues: CASSQDGDTEQYF. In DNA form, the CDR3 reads TGCGCCAGCAGCCAGGACGGGGACACCGAGCAGTACTTC.

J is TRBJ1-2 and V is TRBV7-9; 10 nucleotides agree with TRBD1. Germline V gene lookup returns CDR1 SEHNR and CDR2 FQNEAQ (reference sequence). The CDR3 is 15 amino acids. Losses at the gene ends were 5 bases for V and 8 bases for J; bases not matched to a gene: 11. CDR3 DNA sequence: TGTGCCAGCAGCCCATGGACAGGGGGAATTCGAGGCTACACCTTC. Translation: CASSPWTGGIRGYTF.